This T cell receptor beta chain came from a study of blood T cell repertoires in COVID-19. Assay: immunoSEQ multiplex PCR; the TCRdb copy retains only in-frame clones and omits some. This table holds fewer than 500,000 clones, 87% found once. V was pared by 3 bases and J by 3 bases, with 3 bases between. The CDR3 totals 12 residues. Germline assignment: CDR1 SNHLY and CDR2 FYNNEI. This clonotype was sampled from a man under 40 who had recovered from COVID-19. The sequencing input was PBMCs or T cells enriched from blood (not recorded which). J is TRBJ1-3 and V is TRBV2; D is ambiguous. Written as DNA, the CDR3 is TGTGCCAGCAGTGATATTGGAAACACCATATATTTT. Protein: CASSDIGNTIYF.